These T cell receptor beta chains were read from a single sample in a study of vaccination effects on CD4 cells after COVID-19. The method was immunoSEQ multiplex PCR; TCRdb's version includes in-frame clones alone and lacks a portion of them. The data hold about 31,000 clones, with approximately 64% observed a single time. The antigens these receptors bind are not known. Material: CD4+ T cells from PBMCs cultured with SARS-CoV-2 spike peptides, obtained after COVID-19 vaccination. The receptors stem from a human donor who received a COVID-19 vaccine. Each CDR3 is given with its conserved first and last residue. Each record gives: J gene, CDR3 length, clone size, V gene, D gene, CDR3 protein, CDR3 DNA. The D gene is left open where the match is weak. Not all rows give a size; the values are once, few, many and, for expanded clones, a class.

TRBJ2-2,15,.,TRBV2,TRBD1,CASSLDAGGGGELFF,TGTGCCAGCAGTTTGGATGCAGGGGGCGGCGGGGAGCTGTTTTTT
TRBJ2-7,16,.,TRBV4-2,.,CASSQDYGGNSYEQYF,TGTGCCAGCAGCCAAGATTATGGCGGTAACTCCTACGAGCAGTACTTC
TRBJ1-3,16,.,TRBV5-5,.,CASSLGEGSSGNTIYF,TGTGCCAGCAGCTTGGGGGAGGGTTCCTCTGGAAACACCATATATTTT
TRBJ2-1,14,.,TRBV5-1,.,CASSLVSRDNEQFF,TGCGCCAGCAGCTTGGTTAGTCGCGACAATGAGCAGTTCTTC
TRBJ2-7,15,few,TRBV27,TRBD1,CASRKSGQVTYEQYF,TGTGCCAGCAGGAAAAGCGGACAGGTGACTTACGAGCAGTACTTC
TRBJ2-2,16,.,TRBV5-1,.,CASSLTGGGNTGELFF,TGCGCCAGCAGCTTAACCGGGGGCGGCAACACCGGGGAGCTGTTTTTT
TRBJ2-7,14,.,TRBV5-1,TRBD2,CASSSGTRTGEQYF,TGCGCCAGCAGCTCCGGGACTAGGACCGGCGAGCAGTACTTC
TRBJ1-4,16,few,TRBV7-9,TRBD1,CASSLGYGGTGEKLFF,TGTGCCAGCAGCTTAGGTTACGGCGGGACAGGGGAAAAACTGTTTTTT
TRBJ2-7,12,.,TRBV6-5,TRBD1,CATRTGDNEQYF,TGTGCCACCCGGACAGGGGATAACGAGCAGTACTTC
TRBJ2-3,16,few,TRBV9,.,CASSVLVGVNTDTQYF,TGTGCCAGCAGCGTACTTGTCGGGGTTAACACAGATACGCAGTATTTT
TRBJ1-2,13,.,TRBV12-3/TRBV12-4,.,CASSRKSNYGYTF,TGTGCCAGCAGTAGAAAGAGCAACTATGGCTACACCTTC
TRBJ2-3,19,.,TRBV7-6,.,CASSLAKPPAAASTDTQYF,TGTGCCAGCAGCTTAGCCAAACCTCCAGCGGCAGCTAGCACAGATACGCAGTATTTT
TRBJ1-2,14,.,TRBV11-2,.,CASSSRTAAYGYTF,TGTGCCAGCAGCAGTCGGACGGCCGCTTATGGCTACACCTTC
TRBJ1-4,18,.,TRBV7-9,.,CASSPTHGLGWPNEKLFF,TGTGCCAGCAGCCCCACACACGGGCTTGGCTGGCCTAATGAAAAACTGTTTTTT
TRBJ1-2,14,once,TRBV7-9,.,CASSLVPVNYGYTF,TGTGCCAGCAGCTTAGTGCCAGTGAACTATGGCTACACCTTC
TRBJ2-7,14,.,TRBV7-8,.,CASSLVQIDYEQYF,TGTGCCAGCAGCTTAGTACAGATAGACTACGAGCAGTACTTC
TRBJ1-5,17,.,TRBV18,.,CASSPLSAEYSNQPQHF,TGTGCCAGCTCACCTCTCTCCGCGGAGTATAGCAATCAGCCCCAGCATTTT
TRBJ2-2,16,medium-sized,TRBV27,.,CASSPSRGANTGELFF,TGTGCCAGCAGTCCGTCTAGGGGGGCGAACACCGGGGAGCTGTTTTTT
TRBJ1-4,18,.,TRBV30,.,CAWSVPIPTGFSGEKLFF,TGTGCCTGGAGTGTACCAATTCCAACAGGGTTTTCGGGCGAAAAACTGTTTTTT
TRBJ1-1,15,.,TRBV6-1,.,CASSEAQTATEKAFF,TGTGCCAGCAGTGAAGCTCAAACGGCAACTGAAAAAGCTTTCTTT
TRBJ1-2,16,.,TRBV29-1,.,CSVESDWAGPHYGYTF,TGCAGCGTTGAGTCGGATTGGGCCGGGCCCCACTATGGCTACACCTTC
TRBJ1-3,15,.,TRBV23-1,.,CASSRRGESGNTIYF,TGCGCCAGCAGTCGAAGGGGGGAATCTGGAAACACCATATATTTT
TRBJ2-3,15,.,TRBV18,.,CASSGMDPLTDTQYF,TGTGCCAGCTCCGGAATGGACCCTCTCACAGATACGCAGTATTTT
TRBJ2-4,13,.,TRBV27,.,CATQGRVGNIQYF,TGTGCCACCCAGGGCAGGGTGGGGAACATTCAGTACTTC
TRBJ1-2,14,.,TRBV6-5,.,CASRYPGAIYGYTF,TGTGCCAGCAGGTATCCCGGGGCGATTTACGGCTACACCTTC
TRBJ2-7,15,.,TRBV7-2,TRBD1,CASSLMGQGPYEQYF,TGTGCCAGCAGCTTAATGGGACAGGGCCCCTACGAGCAGTACTTC
TRBJ1-1,15,.,TRBV5-4,TRBD1,CASSGGQNLNTEAFF,TGTGCCAGCAGCGGGGGACAGAATCTGAACACTGAAGCTTTCTTT
TRBJ2-3,14,.,TRBV18,.,CASSPEYRTDTQYF,TGTGCCAGCTCCCCCGAGTATCGCACAGATACGCAGTATTTT
TRBJ1-3,15,few,TRBV10-3,.,CAIRKDPPSGNTIYF,TGTGCCATCAGAAAGGACCCACCCTCTGGAAACACCATATATTTT
TRBJ2-7,18,.,TRBV4-2,TRBD2,CASSQGGGASGGSVEQYF,TGTGCCAGCAGCCAAGGAGGAGGGGCTAGCGGGGGGTCCGTCGAGCAGTACTTC
TRBJ2-7,13,.,TRBV10-3,TRBD1,CAISRDSSYEQYF,TGTGCCATCAGCCGGGACAGCTCCTACGAGCAGTACTTC
TRBJ1-5,16,.,TRBV19,TRBD1,CASSIDRTGGNQPQHF,TGTGCCAGTAGTATAGATCGGACAGGGGGAAATCAGCCCCAGCATTTT
TRBJ2-7,14,few,TRBV9,.,CASSVSHRENEQYF,TGTGCCAGCAGCGTATCGCACAGGGAGAACGAGCAGTACTTC
TRBJ1-4,14,.,TRBV6-5,.,CASARGWTNEKLFF,TGTGCCAGCGCCAGGGGTTGGACTAATGAAAAACTGTTTTTT
TRBJ2-3,19,.,TRBV12-5,.,CASGLAARAFRHFSDTQYF,TGTGCTAGTGGTTTGGCAGCTCGGGCATTCAGGCATTTTTCAGATACGCAGTATTTT
TRBJ1-2,11,.,TRBV29-1,TRBD1,CSAGTGGGYTF,TGCAGCGCCGGGACAGGCGGGGGCTACACCTTC
TRBJ1-5,13,few,TRBV30,.,CAWSGTLHQPQHF,TGTGCCTGGAGCGGGACATTGCATCAGCCCCAGCATTTT
TRBJ1-2,13,.,TRBV3-1/TRBV3-2,.,CASSQDGFYGYTF,TGTGCCAGCAGCCAAGACGGATTCTATGGCTACACCTTC
TRBJ1-2,11,.,TRBV20-1,.,CSAREYGSYTF,TGCAGTGCCCGGGAATACGGGAGCTACACCTTC
TRBJ1-2,18,.,TRBV5-4,TRBD1,CASSLRVGQGLRSYGYTF,TGTGCCAGCAGCTTGAGGGTGGGACAGGGGTTGCGCAGCTATGGCTACACCTTC
TRBJ2-3,13,.,TRBV24-1,.,CATSDPRTDTQYF,TGTGCCACCAGTGATCCTCGAACAGATACGCAGTATTTT
TRBJ2-1,15,.,TRBV6-2/TRBV6-3,.,CASSYPQRGTNEQFF,TGTGCCAGCAGTTACCCCCAAAGGGGTACCAATGAGCAGTTCTTC
TRBJ2-2,18,.,TRBV5-4,.,CASSLAKGSYTNTGELFF,TGTGCCAGCAGCTTGGCCAAGGGCTCCTACACTAACACCGGGGAGCTGTTTTTT
TRBJ1-1,16,few,TRBV7-9,.,CASSLVGGRLNTEAFF,TGTGCCAGCAGCTTAGTCGGGGGCCGGTTGAACACTGAAGCTTTCTTT
TRBJ1-1,14,.,TRBV2,TRBD1,CASNRQGGNTEAFF,TGTGCCAGCAATAGACAGGGAGGGAACACTGAAGCTTTCTTT
TRBJ1-3,13,.,TRBV7-2,.,CASRIPSGNTIYF,TGTGCCAGCAGGATTCCCTCTGGAAACACCATATATTTT
TRBJ2-1,15,few,TRBV10-3,.,CAISGQLGTYNEQFF,TGTGCCATCAGTGGGCAGCTTGGGACCTACAATGAGCAGTTCTTC
TRBJ1-5,13,.,TRBV6-5,TRBD1,CASGDSAGQPQHF,TGTGCCAGCGGGGACAGCGCGGGTCAGCCCCAGCATTTT
TRBJ1-2,13,.,TRBV29-1,TRBD1,CSVKTRQGLSYTF,TGCAGCGTCAAAACAAGACAGGGTCTGAGCTACACCTTC
TRBJ1-1,17,.,TRBV4-1,.,CASSQVVLLRKGTEAFF,TGCGCCAGCAGCCAAGTCGTTTTGCTGAGGAAAGGGACTGAAGCTTTCTTT
TRBJ2-7,16,.,TRBV2,.,CASRPIRLSDSYEQYF,TGTGCCAGCAGGCCGATCCGTCTTTCCGACTCCTACGAGCAGTACTTC
TRBJ2-5,16,.,TRBV2,TRBD1,CASTPGQGGSQGTQYF,TGTGCCAGCACACCGGGACAGGGGGGGAGCCAAGGGACCCAGTACTTC